Listed below are T cell receptor beta chains from one sample, sequenced in a study of HIV-infected patients and healthy controls. TCRdb re-called the 5' RACE reads through MiXCR, storing one row per CDR3 protein. The sample shows about 11,000 distinct CDR3 sequences, 5% to 5.5% of them seen only once. Input material: blood. The receptor set was obtained from an adult in good health. The conserved cysteine and the conserved F or W are not part of the CDR3 here.

V: TRBV7-8
J: TRBJ2-5
CDR3: ASSLNGLAGGPLRETQY

V: TRBV5-1
J: TRBJ2-2
CDR3: ASSIGQNTGELF

V: TRBV19
J: TRBJ2-3
CDR3: ASSMGGGAVDTQY

V: TRBV20-1
J: TRBJ2-5
CDR3: SASYRGQETQY

V: TRBV7-2
J: TRBJ2-7
CDR3: ASSLAGTSSYEQY

V: TRBV12-3/TRBV12-4
J: TRBJ1-4
CDR3: ASTNLETNEKLF

V: TRBV5-6
J: TRBJ1-2
CDR3: ASSLGVRNYGYT

V: TRBV6-6
J: TRBJ1-1
CDR3: ASRRGPDTEAF

V: TRBV27
J: TRBJ2-1
CDR3: ASSSPPHRGNEQF

V: TRBV5-1
J: TRBJ1-1
CDR3: ASSPGQGSEAF

V: TRBV3-1
J: TRBJ1-6
CDR3: ASSQTGNSPLH

V: TRBV5-1
J: TRBJ1-1
CDR3: ASSFSQGALNTEAF

V: TRBV7-4
J: TRBJ1-1
CDR3: ASSFGQGFGNTEAF

V: TRBV18
J: TRBJ1-1
CDR3: ASSPGMPNTEAF

V: TRBV30
J: TRBJ2-2
CDR3: AWSVLGQGTGELF

V: TRBV19
J: TRBJ1-1
CDR3: ASSMTGGITEAF

V: TRBV5-1
J: TRBJ2-6
CDR3: ASSLGQGSGANVLT

V: TRBV6-1
J: TRBJ2-3
CDR3: ASIKRGQASTDTQY

V: TRBV10-2
J: TRBJ1-2
CDR3: ASSVEHYGYT

V: TRBV20-1
J: TRBJ2-3
CDR3: SAERGVPSTDTQY

V: TRBV7-8
J: TRBJ2-7
CDR3: ASSFQDYEQY

V: TRBV12-3/TRBV12-4
J: TRBJ1-5
CDR3: ASATGLNQPQH

V: TRBV24-1
J: TRBJ2-2
CDR3: ATSDPGGQTGELF

V: TRBV12-3/TRBV12-4
J: TRBJ2-7
CDR3: ASSFGGRPYAQY

V: TRBV20-1
J: TRBJ2-7
CDR3: SARGRGYEQY

V: TRBV19
J: TRBJ2-7
CDR3: ASSIGGQGRYEQY

V: TRBV20-1
J: TRBJ2-1
CDR3: SASVLAGGPNEQF

V: TRBV5-8
J: TRBJ1-5
CDR3: ASSHKGNQPQH

V: TRBV19
J: TRBJ1-5
CDR3: ASNPRQGSNQPQH

V: TRBV6-5
J: TRBJ1-3
CDR3: ASSYRQSSGNTIY

V: TRBV30
J: TRBJ1-1
CDR3: AWSNRDRLIRTEAF

V: TRBV11-2
J: TRBJ2-3
CDR3: ASSWTGAGDTQY

V: TRBV4-1
J: TRBJ2-3
CDR3: ASSQSGYSTDTQY

V: TRBV19
J: TRBJ2-3
CDR3: ASSILAGNTDTQY

V: TRBV5-1
J: TRBJ1-5
CDR3: ASSLGTGDSYQPQH

V: TRBV20-1
J: TRBJ1-1
CDR3: SARRAGERTEAF

V: TRBV6-5
J: TRBJ2-1
CDR3: ASSYSRRENNEQF

V: TRBV2
J: TRBJ2-2
CDR3: ASKWGQNTGELF

V: TRBV5-1
J: TRBJ2-7
CDR3: ASSLGTPPTYEQY

V: TRBV15
J: TRBJ1-5
CDR3: ATSVHMGRSGQPQH

V: TRBV24-1
J: TRBJ1-2
CDR3: ATSDTRTGHGYT

V: TRBV20-1
J: TRBJ2-7
CDR3: SARGAGTSLGEQY